The TCR beta chain described here comes from a study of blood T cells in healthy people across ages. At the level of the study: Capture via template switching afforded approximately one barcoded beta molecule per two T cells.

Then a second PCR, running about 7 to 11 cycles, was carried out with a sample-barcoded 5' primer and a J-beta primer mix. Each cDNA molecule received a tag from a template-switch adaptor that had 12 random nucleotides. TCRdb reprocessed the 5' RACE reads with MiXCR, giving one entry per CDR3 protein. The data hold approximately 810,000 distinct CDR3 sequences, with 29% observed a single time. Healthy individuals of Caucasian origin from Russia, aged about 6 to 100, served as donors. For every donor, a draw yielded around 10 milliliters of peripheral blood. The CDR3 is 15 residues long. The trim removed 0 bases at V and 8 bases at J, leaving 6 bases unmatched. CDR1 SGDLS and CDR2 YYNGEE come from the germline V gene.

The sequencing sample was made of blood. This clonotype originated in a woman of 80 years or more in good health. The chain joins TRBV9 to TRBJ1-5, with TRBD1 matching 9 bases. The CDR3 nucleotides read TGTGCCAGCAGCGTAGCCGGGACAGGGTCGGAGCCCCAGCATTTT. Translation gives CASSVAGTGSEPQHF. Full variable domain (missing parts from reference TRBV9 and TRBJ1-5): DSGVTQTPKHLITATGQRVTLRCSPRSGDLSVYWYQQSLDQGLQFLIQYYNGEERAKGNILERFSAQQFPDLHSELNLSSLELGDSALYFCASSVAGTGSEPQHFGDGTRLSIL.